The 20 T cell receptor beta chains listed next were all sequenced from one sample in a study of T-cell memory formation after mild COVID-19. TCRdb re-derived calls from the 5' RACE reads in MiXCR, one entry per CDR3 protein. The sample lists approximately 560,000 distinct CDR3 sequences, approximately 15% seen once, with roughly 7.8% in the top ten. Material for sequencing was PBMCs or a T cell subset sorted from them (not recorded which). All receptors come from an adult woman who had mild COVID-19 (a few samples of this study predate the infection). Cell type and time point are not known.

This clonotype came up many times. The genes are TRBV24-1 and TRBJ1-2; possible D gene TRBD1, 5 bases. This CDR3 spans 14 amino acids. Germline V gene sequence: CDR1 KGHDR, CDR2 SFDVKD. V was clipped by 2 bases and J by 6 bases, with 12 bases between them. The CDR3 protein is CATSDWGRDNGYTF. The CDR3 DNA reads TGTGCCACCAGTGATTGGGGCAGGGATAATGGCTACACCTTC.

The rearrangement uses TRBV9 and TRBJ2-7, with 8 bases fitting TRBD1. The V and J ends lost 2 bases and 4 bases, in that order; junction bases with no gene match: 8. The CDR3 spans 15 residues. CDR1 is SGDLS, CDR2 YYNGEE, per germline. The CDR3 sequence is CASSVGQGLGYEQYF. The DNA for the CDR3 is TGTGCCAGCAGCGTCGGACAGGGTTTAGGGTACGAGCAGTACTTC.

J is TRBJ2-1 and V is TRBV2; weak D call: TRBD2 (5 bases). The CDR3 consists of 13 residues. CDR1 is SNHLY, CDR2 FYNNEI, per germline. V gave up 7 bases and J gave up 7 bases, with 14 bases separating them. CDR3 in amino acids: CASNPARGNEQFF. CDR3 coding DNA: TGTGCCAGCAATCCAGCCCGGGGTAATGAGCAGTTCTTC.

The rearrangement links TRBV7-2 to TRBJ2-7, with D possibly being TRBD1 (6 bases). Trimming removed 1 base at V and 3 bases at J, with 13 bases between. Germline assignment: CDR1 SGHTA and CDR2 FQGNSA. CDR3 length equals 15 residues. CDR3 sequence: CASSLEGVPIYEQYF. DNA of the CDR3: TGTGCCAGCAGCTTAGAGGGGGTCCCCATCTACGAGCAGTACTTC.

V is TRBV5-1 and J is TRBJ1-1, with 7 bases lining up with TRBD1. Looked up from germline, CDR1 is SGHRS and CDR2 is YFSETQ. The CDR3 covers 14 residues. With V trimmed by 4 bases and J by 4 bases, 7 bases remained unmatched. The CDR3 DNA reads TGCGCCAGCAGCGTACAGGGGACGGGCACTGAAGCTTTCTTT. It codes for CASSVQGTGTEAFF.

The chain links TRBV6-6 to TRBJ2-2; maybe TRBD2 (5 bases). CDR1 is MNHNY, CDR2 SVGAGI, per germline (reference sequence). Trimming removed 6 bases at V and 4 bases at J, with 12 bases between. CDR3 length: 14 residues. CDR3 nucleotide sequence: TGTGCCAGCAGCCGCCCCCGGGGCACCGGGGAGCTGTTTTTT. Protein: CASSRPRGTGELFF.

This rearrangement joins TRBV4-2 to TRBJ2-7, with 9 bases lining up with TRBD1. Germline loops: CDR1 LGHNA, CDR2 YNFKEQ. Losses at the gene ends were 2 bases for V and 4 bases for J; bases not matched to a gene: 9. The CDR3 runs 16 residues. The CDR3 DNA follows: TGTGCCAGCAGCCAACGGACAGGGGCGCCTCGGTACGAGCAGTACTTC. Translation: CASSQRTGAPRYEQYF.

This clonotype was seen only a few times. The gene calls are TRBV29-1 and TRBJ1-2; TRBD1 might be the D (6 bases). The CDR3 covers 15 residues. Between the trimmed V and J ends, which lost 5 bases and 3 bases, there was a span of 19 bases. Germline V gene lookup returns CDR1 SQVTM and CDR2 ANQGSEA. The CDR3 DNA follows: TGCAGCGTTCCTCGAGGGGGAATCGGGGACTATGGCTACACCTTC. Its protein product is CSVPRGGIGDYGYTF.

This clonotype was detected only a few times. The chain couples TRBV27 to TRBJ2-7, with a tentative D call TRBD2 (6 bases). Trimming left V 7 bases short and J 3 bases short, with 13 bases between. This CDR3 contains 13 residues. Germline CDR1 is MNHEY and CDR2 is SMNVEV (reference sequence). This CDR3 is CASTPRRGYEQYF. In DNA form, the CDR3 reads TGTGCCAGCACCCCTAGGCGGGGCTACGAGCAGTACTTC.

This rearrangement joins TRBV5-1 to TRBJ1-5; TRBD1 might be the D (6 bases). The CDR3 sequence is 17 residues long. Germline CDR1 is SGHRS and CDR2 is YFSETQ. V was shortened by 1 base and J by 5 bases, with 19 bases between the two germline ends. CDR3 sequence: CASSLNPGRPGDQPQHF. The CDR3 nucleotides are TGCGCCAGCAGCTTGAATCCGGGTAGGCCAGGGGATCAGCCCCAGCATTTT.

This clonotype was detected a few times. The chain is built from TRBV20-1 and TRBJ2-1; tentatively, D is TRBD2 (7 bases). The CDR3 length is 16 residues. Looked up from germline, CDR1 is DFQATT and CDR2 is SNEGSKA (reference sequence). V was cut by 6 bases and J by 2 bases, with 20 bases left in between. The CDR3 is CSAAPLGGGAYNEQFF. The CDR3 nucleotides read TGCAGTGCCGCCCCACTAGGGGGGGGAGCCTACAATGAGCAGTTCTTC.

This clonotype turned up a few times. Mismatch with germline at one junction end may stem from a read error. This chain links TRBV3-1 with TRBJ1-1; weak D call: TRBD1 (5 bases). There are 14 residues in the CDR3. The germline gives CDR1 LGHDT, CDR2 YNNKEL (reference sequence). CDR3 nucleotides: TGTGCCAGAAGCCAGCGGGGGGGAAGCACTGAAGCTTTCTTT. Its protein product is CARSQRGGSTEAFF. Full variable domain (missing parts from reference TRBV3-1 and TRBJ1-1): DTAVSQTPKYLVTQMGNDKSIKCEQNLGHDTMYWYKQDSKKFLKIMFSYNNKELIINETVPNRFSPKSPDKAHLNLHINSLELGDSAVYFCARSQRGGSTEAFFGQGTRLTVV.

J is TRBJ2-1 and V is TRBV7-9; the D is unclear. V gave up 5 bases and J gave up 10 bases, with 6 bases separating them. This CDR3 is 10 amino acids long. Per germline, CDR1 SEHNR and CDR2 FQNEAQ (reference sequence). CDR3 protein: CASSVQEQFF. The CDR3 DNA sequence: TGTGCCAGCAGCGTCCAAGAGCAGTTCTTC.

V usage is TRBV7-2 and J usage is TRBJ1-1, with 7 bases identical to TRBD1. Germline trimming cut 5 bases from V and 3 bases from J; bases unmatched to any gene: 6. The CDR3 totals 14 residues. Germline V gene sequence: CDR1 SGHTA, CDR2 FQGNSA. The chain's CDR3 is CASSEGDSYTEAFF. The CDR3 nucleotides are TGTGCCAGCAGCGAAGGGGACAGCTACACTGAAGCTTTCTTT. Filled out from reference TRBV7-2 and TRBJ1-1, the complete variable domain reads GAGVSQSPSNKVTEKGKDVELRCDPISGHTALYWYRQSLGQGLEFLIYFQGNSAPDKSGLPSDRFSAERTGGSVSTLTIQRTQQEDSAVYLCASSEGDSYTEAFFGQGTRLTVV.

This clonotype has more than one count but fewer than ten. The DNA for the CDR3 is TGTGCCAGCAGCCAAGACTACTATGGCTACACCTTC. Translated, it gives CASSQDYYGYTF. The chain employs TRBV7-9 and TRBJ1-2; no definite D call. CDR1 and CDR2 (germline): SEHNR, FQNEAQ (reference sequence). This CDR3 spans 12 amino acids. V lost 5 bases, J lost 3 bases, and 7 bases lay in between.

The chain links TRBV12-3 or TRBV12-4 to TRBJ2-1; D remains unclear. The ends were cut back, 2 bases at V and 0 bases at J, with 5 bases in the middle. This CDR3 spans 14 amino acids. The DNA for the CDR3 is TGTGCCAGCAGTTTAAGAATCTCCTACAATGAGCAGTTCTTC. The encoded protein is CASSLRISYNEQFF.

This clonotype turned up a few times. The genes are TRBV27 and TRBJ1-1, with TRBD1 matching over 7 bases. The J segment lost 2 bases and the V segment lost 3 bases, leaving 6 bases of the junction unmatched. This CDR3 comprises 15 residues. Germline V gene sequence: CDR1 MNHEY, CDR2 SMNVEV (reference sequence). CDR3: CASSFAGGFNTEAFF. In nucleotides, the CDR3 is TGTGCCAGCAGTTTTGCAGGGGGGTTTAACACTGAAGCTTTCTTT.

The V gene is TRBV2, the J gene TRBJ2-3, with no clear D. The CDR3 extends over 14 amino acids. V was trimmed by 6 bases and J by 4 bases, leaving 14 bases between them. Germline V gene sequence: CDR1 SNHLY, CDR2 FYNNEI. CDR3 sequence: CASSQHTGPDTQYF. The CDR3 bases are TGTGCCAGCAGCCAACACACCGGCCCAGATACGCAGTATTTT.

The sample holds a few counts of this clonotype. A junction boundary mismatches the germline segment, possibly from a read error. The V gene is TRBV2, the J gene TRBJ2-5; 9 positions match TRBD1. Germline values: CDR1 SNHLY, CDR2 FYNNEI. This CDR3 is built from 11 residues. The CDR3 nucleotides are TGTGCCAGCAGCGTGACACAGGGGGCCTCCTTC. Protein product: CASSVTQGASF.

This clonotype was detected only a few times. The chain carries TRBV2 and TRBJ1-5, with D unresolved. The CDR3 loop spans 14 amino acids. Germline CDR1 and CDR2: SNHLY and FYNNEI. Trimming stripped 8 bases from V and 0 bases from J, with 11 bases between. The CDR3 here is CASALTDSNQPQHF. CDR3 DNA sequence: TGTGCCAGCGCCCTAACAGATAGCAATCAGCCCCAGCATTTT.